The 23 T cell receptor beta chains below all came from one sample that was sequenced in a study of blood T cell repertoires in COVID-19. TCRdb keeps only in-frame clones here, not all; method: immunoSEQ multiplex PCR. Seen here are about 45,000 clones, over 75% observed once, and the top ten hold about 31%. Input material: peripheral blood. These receptors originate from an elderly woman with acute or convalescent COVID-19.

The chain employs TRBV5-1 and TRBJ2-7; D not certain. Trimming left V 0 bases short and J 2 bases short, with 12 bases between. The germline CDR1 and CDR2 sequences are SGHRS and YFSETQ. The CDR3 consists of 15 residues. CDR3 DNA sequence: TGCGCCAGCAGCTTGGTCCTAGGCCCGACCTACGAGCAGTACTTC. Encoded protein: CASSLVLGPTYEQYF.

The chain uses TRBV18 and TRBJ2-5; tentatively, D is TRBD2 (6 bases). The germline CDR1 and CDR2 sequences are KGHSH and LQKENI. The germline V and J ends were trimmed by 0 bases and 1 base, with 9 bases remaining between them. The CDR3 has 15 residues. CDR3 nucleotides: TGTGCCAGCTCACCACCGGCGGGGACCCAAGAGACCCAGTACTTC. Its translation: CASSPPAGTQETQYF.

The V and J genes are TRBV12-5 and TRBJ2-2; weak D call: TRBD2 (6 bases). This CDR3 has 15 residues. V was trimmed by 6 bases and J by 4 bases, leaving 15 bases between them. Germline CDR1 and CDR2: LGHNT and FRNRAP. The CDR3 spells CASGEGGAVTGELFF. Written as DNA, the CDR3 is TGTGCTAGTGGGGAGGGCGGAGCCGTCACCGGGGAGCTGTTTTTT.

The chain recombines TRBV3-1 (or the pseudogene TRBV3-2) with TRBJ2-4; unclear D gene. CDR1 LGHDT and CDR2 YNNKEL come from the germline V gene (reference sequence). The V gene lost 3 bases and the J gene lost 3 bases, with 6 bases spanning the gap. The CDR3 spans 13 residues. Written as DNA, the CDR3 is TGTGCCAGCAGCCAGGGCAGCAAAAACATTCAGTACTTC. It yields the protein CASSQGSKNIQYF.

V is TRBV20-1 and J is TRBJ1-2; D gene unclear. V shed 4 bases and J shed 6 bases, with 9 bases lying between them. The CDR3 length is 11 residues. Germline V gene sequence: CDR1 DFQATT, CDR2 SNEGSKA (reference sequence). CDR3 DNA sequence: TGCAGTGCTATTCCCCTTGATGGCTACACCTTC. This translates into CSAIPLDGYTF.

This sequence joins TRBV30 and TRBJ2-2, with 8 bases lining up with TRBD1. The CDR3 loop spans 14 amino acids. CDR1 is GTSNPN and CDR2 is SVGIG in the germline V gene (reference sequence). After removal of 3 bases from V and 5 bases from J, the junction contained 5 bases not matched to a gene. The CDR3 here is CAWRQGARTGELFF. The CDR3 bases are TGTGCCTGGAGGCAGGGGGCACGGACCGGGGAGCTGTTTTTT.

This chain connects TRBV30 to TRBJ2-2; tentatively, D is TRBD2 (6 bases). The CDR3 extends over 13 amino acids. The V and J ends lost 3 bases and 7 bases respectively, with 12 bases between them. CDR1 and CDR2 from the germline V gene are GTSNPN and SVGIG (reference sequence). The CDR3 region has the DNA TGTGCCTGGAGGGCGGGGACTTTCGGGGAGCTGTTTTTT. It translates to CAWRAGTFGELFF.

This clone was found once. V is TRBV6-1 and J is TRBJ2-7, with no clear D. The CDR3 has 13 amino acids. Trimming shortened V by 3 bases and J by 3 bases, and 9 bases separated the two germline ends. The germline CDR1 and CDR2 sequences are MNHNS and SASEGT. CDR3 nucleotide sequence: TGTGCCAGCAGTGATTACCGGTACTACGAGCAGTACTTC. Its protein product is CASSDYRYYEQYF.

The genes are TRBV24-1 and TRBJ1-5; 7 bases map to TRBD1. There are 15 residues in the CDR3. The J segment lost 6 bases and the V segment lost 3 bases, leaving 7 bases of the junction unmatched. Germline CDR1 and CDR2: KGHDR and SFDVKD. The CDR3 DNA reads TGTGCCACCAGTGATCCGACAGGGCCAGGTCAGCCCCAGCATTTT. Its translation: CATSDPTGPGQPQHF.

The chain joins TRBV4-1 to TRBJ2-4, with 14 positions matching TRBD2. Germline V gives CDR1 MGHRA, CDR2 YSYEKL. The CDR3 extends over 21 amino acids. The trim removed 0 bases at V and 0 bases at J, leaving 10 bases unmatched. CDR3 protein: CASSQDGGLAGGGVAKNIQYF. The DNA of the CDR3 is TGCGCCAGCAGCCAAGATGGAGGACTAGCGGGAGGCGGGGTAGCCAAAAACATTCAGTACTTC.

This rearrangement joins TRBV4-1 to TRBJ1-2, with D unclear. The CDR3 spans 16 residues. The V end was cut by 0 bases, the J end by 4 bases, with 15 bases between. Looked up from germline, CDR1 is MGHRA and CDR2 is YSYEKL. The DNA for the CDR3 is TGCGCCAGCAGCCAAGACCCCATGCCGACTCGCTATGGCTACACCTTC. Amino acids: CASSQDPMPTRYGYTF.

The rearrangement joins TRBV5-4 to TRBJ2-2, with 8 bases identical to TRBD1. The CDR3 has 14 residues. After removal of 0 bases from V and 6 bases from J, the junction contained 1 base not matched to a gene. Germline CDR1 and CDR2: SGHNT and YYREEE (reference sequence). In DNA form, the CDR3 reads TGTGCCAGCAGCTTGGAACAGGGGGCCGGGGAGCTGTTTTTT. Translation: CASSLEQGAGELFF.

The chain employs TRBV5-6 and TRBJ2-1; 11 bases are a match to TRBD2. This CDR3 comprises 16 residues. Germline CDR1 reads SGHDT; CDR2 reads YYEEEE. The V segment lost 1 base and the J segment 7 bases; nucleotides outside the gene matches: 7. As DNA, the CDR3 is TGTGCCAGCAGCTTGTTGCTAGCGGGAGGAGGGAATGAGCAGTTCTTC. Residues: CASSLLLAGGGNEQFF.

This clone was picked up a small number of times. J is TRBJ1-5 and V is TRBV18; no firm D call. The CDR3 runs to 16 residues. Germline V gives CDR1 KGHSH, CDR2 LQKENI. V was shortened by 2 bases and J by 1 base, with 12 bases between the two germline ends. CDR3 region: CASSPTRSHSNQPQHF. The DNA of the CDR3 is TGTGCCAGCTCACCAACGCGTAGTCACAGCAATCAGCCCCAGCATTTT.

V gene TRBV7-9 combines with J gene TRBJ2-1, with D maybe TRBD1 (5 bases). Germline V gene data show CDR1 as SEHNR and CDR2 as FQNEAQ (reference sequence). The CDR3 is made up of 14 amino acids. Trimming shortened V by 2 bases and J by 4 bases, and 9 bases separated the two germline ends. CDR3 sequence reads: CASSLHRSYNEQFF. CDR3 nucleotides: TGTGCCAGCAGCTTACACAGGTCGTACAATGAGCAGTTCTTC.

This chain connects TRBV6-5 to TRBJ2-1; 8 positions agree with TRBD2. Germline assignment: CDR1 MNHEY and CDR2 SVGAGI. The CDR3 length is 15 residues. J lost 2 bases, V lost 6 bases, and 6 bases had no gene match. CDR3: CASRVKRETYNEQFF. CDR3 bases: TGTGCCAGCAGGGTAAAGCGGGAGACCTACAATGAGCAGTTCTTC.

The CDR3 DNA reads as TGTGCCAGTAGTCCCATTGGGCTAGCGGGAGGGTACAATGAGCAGTTCTTC. Amino acid sequence: CASSPIGLAGGYNEQFF. The rearrangement links TRBV19 to TRBJ2-1; TRBD2 matches 12 bases. With 5 bases clipped from V and 4 bases from J, the junction kept 9 bases outside the gene matches. This CDR3 contains 17 residues. Germline V lookup: CDR1 LNHDA, CDR2 SQIVND (reference sequence).

The chain combines TRBV18 with TRBJ2-1, with TRBD1 matching 9 bases. The V and J ends lost 8 bases and 1 base, in that order; junction bases with no gene match: 18. Germline V lookup: CDR1 KGHSH, CDR2 LQKENI. The CDR3 length is 19 residues. CDR3 in amino acids: CASLHKGTAGTGSYNEQFF. In nucleotides, the CDR3 is TGTGCCAGCCTACACAAGGGAACTGCCGGGACAGGGTCCTACAATGAGCAGTTCTTC.

The chain has TRBV28 and TRBJ2-2; 9 bases line up with TRBD1. The germline CDR1 and CDR2 sequences are MDHEN and SYDVKM. CDR3 size: 16 residues. The V segment lost 7 bases and the J segment 6 bases; nucleotides outside the gene matches: 12. The CDR3 coding sequence is TGTGCCAGCAAGATAATAGGGACAGGGAATTCCGGGGAGCTGTTTTTT. Amino acid sequence: CASKIIGTGNSGELFF.

The rearrangement links TRBV6-5 to TRBJ2-5; a possible D gene is TRBD1 (6 bases). V lost 4 bases, J lost 5 bases, and 17 bases lay in between. The germline V gene encodes CDR1 MNHEY and CDR2 SVGAGI. The CDR3 is 15 residues long. CDR3: CASSSLGQKHETQYF. CDR3 DNA: TGTGCCAGCAGTTCCCTAGGACAGAAACACGAGACCCAGTACTTC.

The chain is built from TRBV5-1 and TRBJ1-1; tentatively, D is TRBD1 (6 bases). The CDR3 has 16 residues. Germline V CDR1 and CDR2: SGHRS, YFSETQ. V lost 1 base and J lost 0, with 13 bases in between. The DNA for the CDR3 is TGCGCCAGCAGCTTGACAGGGAGGGGGTTGAACACTGAAGCTTTCTTT. Translated: CASSLTGRGLNTEAFF.

The genes are TRBV7-2 and TRBJ1-2; 12 bases fit TRBD1. Germline-derived CDR1 and CDR2 are SGHTA and FQGNSA. The CDR3 is 14 amino acids. The CDR3 protein is CVTTPGQGAYGYTF. The DNA of the CDR3 is TGTGTAACCACGCCGGGACAGGGGGCGTATGGCTACACCTTC.

This chain connects TRBV10-3 to TRBJ1-5; 8 bases are shared with TRBD1. Per germline, CDR1 ENHRY and CDR2 SYGVKD. The CDR3 covers 15 residues. The trim removed 6 bases at V and 1 base at J, leaving 5 bases unmatched. The CDR3 DNA is TGTGCCATCAGGGCGGCAGGGGGCAGCAATCAGCCCCAGCATTTT. This gives the protein CAIRAAGGSNQPQHF.